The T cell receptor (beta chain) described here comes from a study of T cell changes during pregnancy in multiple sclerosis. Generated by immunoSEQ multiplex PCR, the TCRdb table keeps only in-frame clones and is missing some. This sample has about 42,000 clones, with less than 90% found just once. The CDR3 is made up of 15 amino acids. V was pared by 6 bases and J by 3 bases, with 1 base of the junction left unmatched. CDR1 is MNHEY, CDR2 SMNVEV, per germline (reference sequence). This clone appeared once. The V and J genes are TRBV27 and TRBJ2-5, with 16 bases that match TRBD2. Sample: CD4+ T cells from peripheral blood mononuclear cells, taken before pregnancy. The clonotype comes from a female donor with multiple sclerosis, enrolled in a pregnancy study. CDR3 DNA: TGTGCCAGCAGGGGACTAGCGGGGGGGGAAGAGACCCAGTACTTC. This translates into CASRGLAGGEETQYF.